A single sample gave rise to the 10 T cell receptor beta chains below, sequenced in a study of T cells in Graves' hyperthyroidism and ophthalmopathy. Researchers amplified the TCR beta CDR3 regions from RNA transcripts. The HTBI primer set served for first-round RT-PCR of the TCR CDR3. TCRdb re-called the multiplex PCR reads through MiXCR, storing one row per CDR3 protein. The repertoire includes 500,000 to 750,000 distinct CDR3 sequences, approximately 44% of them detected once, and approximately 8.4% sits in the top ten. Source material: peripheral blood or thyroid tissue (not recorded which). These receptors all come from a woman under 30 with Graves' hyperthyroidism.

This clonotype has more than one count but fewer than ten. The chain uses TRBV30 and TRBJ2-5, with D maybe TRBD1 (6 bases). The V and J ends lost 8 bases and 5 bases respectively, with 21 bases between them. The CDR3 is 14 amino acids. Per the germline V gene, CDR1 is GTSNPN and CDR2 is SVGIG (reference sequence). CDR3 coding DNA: TGTGCCGGTGAGGTAGGCAGGGGCCAGGAGACCCAGTACTTC. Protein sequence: CAGEVGRGQETQYF.

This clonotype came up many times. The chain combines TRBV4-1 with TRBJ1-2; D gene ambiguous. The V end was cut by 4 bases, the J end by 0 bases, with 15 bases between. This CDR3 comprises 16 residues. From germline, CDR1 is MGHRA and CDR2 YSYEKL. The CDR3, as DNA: TGCGCCAGCAGCCGATACTGGGCAGGACCTAACTATGGCTACACCTTC. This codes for CASSRYWAGPNYGYTF.

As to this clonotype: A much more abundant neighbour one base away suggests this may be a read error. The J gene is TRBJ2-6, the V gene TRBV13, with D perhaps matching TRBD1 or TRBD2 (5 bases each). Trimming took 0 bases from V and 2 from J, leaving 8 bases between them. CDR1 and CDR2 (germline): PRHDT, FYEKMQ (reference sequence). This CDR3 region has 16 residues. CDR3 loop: CASSLGGPAGANVLTF. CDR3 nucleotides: TGTGCCAGCAGCTTAGGGGGACCAGCTGGGGCCAACGTCCTGACTTTC.

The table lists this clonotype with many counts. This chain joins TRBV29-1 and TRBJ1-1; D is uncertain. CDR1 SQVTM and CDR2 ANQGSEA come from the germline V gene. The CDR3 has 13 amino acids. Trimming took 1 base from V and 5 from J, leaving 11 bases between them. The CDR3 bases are TGCAGCGTTGAAGGAACCGATCCAACTGAAGCTTTCTTT. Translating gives CSVEGTDPTEAFF.

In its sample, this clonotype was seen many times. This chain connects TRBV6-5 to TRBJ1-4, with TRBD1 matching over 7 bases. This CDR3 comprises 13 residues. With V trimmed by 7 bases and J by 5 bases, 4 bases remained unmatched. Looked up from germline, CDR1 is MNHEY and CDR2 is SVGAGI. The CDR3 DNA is TGTGCCAGCAACACGGACAGGAATGAAAAACTGTTTTTT. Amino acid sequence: CASNTDRNEKLFF.

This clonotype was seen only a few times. The CDR3 loop reads CASNEGGDTGELFF. As DNA, the CDR3 is TGTGCCAGCAACGAAGGGGGCGACACCGGGGAGCTGTTTTTT. The rearrangement links TRBV6-1 to TRBJ2-2; 7 positions match TRBD1. Germline V gene sequence: CDR1 MNHNS, CDR2 SASEGT. The CDR3 spans 14 residues. The junction had 5 bases not matched to a gene; V was cut back by 7 bases and J by 3 bases.

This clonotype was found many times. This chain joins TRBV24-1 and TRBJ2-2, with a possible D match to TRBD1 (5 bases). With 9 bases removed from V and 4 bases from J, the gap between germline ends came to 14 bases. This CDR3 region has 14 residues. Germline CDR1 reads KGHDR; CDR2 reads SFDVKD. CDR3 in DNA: TGTGCCACCGGCAGGGCTGTAAGCACCGGGGAGCTGTTTTTT. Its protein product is CATGRAVSTGELFF.

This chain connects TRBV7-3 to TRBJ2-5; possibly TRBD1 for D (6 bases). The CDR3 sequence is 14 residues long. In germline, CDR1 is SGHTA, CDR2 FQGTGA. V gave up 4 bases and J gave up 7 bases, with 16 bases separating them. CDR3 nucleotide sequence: TGTGCCAGCAGCTCACCAGGGGTACGGGGGACCCAGTACTTC. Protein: CASSSPGVRGTQYF.

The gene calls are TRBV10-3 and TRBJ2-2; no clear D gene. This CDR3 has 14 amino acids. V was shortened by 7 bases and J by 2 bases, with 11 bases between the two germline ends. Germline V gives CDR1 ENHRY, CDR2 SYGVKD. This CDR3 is CAITITANTGELFF. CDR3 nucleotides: TGTGCCATCACAATAACAGCTAACACCGGGGAGCTGTTTTTT.

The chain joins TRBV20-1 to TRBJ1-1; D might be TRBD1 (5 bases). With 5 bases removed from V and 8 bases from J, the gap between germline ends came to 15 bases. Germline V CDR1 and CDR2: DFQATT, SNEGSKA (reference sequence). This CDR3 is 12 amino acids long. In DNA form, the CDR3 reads TGCAGTGCTTACCGGGACGAACTCGAAGCTTTCTTT. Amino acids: CSAYRDELEAFF.